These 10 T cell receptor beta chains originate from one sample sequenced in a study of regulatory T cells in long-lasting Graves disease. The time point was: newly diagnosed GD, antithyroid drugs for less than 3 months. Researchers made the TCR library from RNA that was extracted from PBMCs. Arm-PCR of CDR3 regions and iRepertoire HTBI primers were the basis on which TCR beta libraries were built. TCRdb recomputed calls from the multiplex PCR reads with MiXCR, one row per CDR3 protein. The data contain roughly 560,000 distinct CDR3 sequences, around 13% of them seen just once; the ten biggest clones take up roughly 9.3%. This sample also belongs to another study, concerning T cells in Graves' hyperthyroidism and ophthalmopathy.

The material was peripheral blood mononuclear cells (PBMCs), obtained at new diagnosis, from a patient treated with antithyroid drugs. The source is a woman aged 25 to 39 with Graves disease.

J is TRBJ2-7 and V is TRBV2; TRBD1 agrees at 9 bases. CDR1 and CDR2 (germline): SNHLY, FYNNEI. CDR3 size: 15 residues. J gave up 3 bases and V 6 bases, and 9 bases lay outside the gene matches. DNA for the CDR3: TGTGCCAGCAGGGCCGGGACAGGGAAAGTCTACGAGCAGTACTTC. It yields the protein CASRAGTGKVYEQYF.

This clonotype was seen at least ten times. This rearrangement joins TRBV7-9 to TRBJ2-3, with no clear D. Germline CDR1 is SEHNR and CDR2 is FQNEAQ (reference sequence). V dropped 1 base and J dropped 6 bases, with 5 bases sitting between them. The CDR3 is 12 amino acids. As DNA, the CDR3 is TGTGCCAGCAGCTTAGTAGGGGATACGCAGTATTTT. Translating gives CASSLVGDTQYF.

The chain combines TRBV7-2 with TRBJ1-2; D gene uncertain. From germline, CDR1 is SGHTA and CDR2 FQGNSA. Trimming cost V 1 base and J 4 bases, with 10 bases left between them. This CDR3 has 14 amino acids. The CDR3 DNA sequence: TGTGCCAGCAGCTTAGGGTGGTCAGGCTATGGCTACACCTTC. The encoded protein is CASSLGWSGYGYTF.

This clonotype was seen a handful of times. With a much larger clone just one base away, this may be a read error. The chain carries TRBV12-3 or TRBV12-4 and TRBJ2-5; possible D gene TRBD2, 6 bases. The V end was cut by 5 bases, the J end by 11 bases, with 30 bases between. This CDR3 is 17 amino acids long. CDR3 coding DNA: TGTGCCAGCAGTGCCCGGGAGTCCCCTCTCTCCTACAATGAGCAGTACTTC. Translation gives CASSARESPLSYNEQYF.

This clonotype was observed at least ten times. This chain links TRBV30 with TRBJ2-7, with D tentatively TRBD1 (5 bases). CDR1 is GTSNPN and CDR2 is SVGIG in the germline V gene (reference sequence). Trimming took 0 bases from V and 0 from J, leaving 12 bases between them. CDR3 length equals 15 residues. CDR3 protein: CAWSVRQGLSYEQYF. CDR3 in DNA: TGTGCCTGGAGTGTACGTCAGGGCCTCTCCTACGAGCAGTACTTC.

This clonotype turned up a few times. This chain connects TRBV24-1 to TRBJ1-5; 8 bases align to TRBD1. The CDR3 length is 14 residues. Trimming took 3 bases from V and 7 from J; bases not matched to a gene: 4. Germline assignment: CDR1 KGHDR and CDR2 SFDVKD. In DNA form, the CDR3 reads TGTGCCACCAGTGATGCAGGGGGCGGACAGCCCCAGCATTTT. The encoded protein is CATSDAGGGQPQHF.

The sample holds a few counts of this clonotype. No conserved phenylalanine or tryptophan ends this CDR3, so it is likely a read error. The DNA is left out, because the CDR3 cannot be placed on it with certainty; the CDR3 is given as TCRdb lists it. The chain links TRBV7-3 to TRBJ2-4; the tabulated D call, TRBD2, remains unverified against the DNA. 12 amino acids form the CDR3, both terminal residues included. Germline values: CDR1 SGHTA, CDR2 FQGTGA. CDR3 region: CASSLTLREAAD.

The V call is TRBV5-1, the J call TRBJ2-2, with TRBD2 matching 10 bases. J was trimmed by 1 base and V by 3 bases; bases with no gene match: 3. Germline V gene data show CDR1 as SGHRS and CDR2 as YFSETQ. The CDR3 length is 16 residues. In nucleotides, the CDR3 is TGCGCCAGCAGCTCAATAGCGGGGGGGAACACCGGGGAGCTGTTTTTT. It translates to CASSSIAGGNTGELFF.

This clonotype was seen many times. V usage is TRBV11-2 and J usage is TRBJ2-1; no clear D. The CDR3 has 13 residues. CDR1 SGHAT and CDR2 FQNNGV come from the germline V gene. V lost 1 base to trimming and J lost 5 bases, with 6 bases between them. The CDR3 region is CASSLARNNEQFF. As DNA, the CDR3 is TGTGCCAGCAGCTTAGCACGGAACAATGAGCAGTTCTTC.

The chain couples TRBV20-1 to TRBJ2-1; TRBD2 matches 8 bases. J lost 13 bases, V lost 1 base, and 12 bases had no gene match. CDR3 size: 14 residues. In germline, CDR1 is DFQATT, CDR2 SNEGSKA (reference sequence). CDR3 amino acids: CSARGTSGYKIQFF. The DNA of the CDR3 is TGCAGTGCTAGAGGCACTAGCGGCTATAAAATACAGTTCTTC.